These 28 T cell receptor beta chains originate from one sample sequenced in a study of molecular identifiers for immune sequencing clone quantification. TCRdb fed the PCR reads into MiXCR, producing one record per CDR3 protein. The data show about half a million distinct CDR3 sequences, about 22% seen once. The specimen sequenced was naive CD8+ T cells from blood, with Jurkat cell RNA spiked in. Described subset: FACS-sorted CD8+CD4-CCR7+CD45RA+ naive T cells. These receptors were obtained from a human donor in good health. Some libraries in this study had Jurkat cell RNA spiked in.

This clonotype was recorded a few times. The gene calls are TRBV9 and TRBJ2-3, with D perhaps being TRBD1 or TRBD2 (6 bases each). The CDR3 consists of 14 residues. Looked up from germline, CDR1 is SGDLS and CDR2 is YYNGEE. V lost 0 bases and J lost 5, with 10 bases in between. CDR3 sequence reads: CASSVEGGGDTQYF. The CDR3 coding sequence is TGTGCCAGCAGCGTAGAAGGAGGGGGAGATACGCAGTATTTT.

The chain joins TRBV19 to TRBJ2-3, with D possibly TRBD1 on 6 matching bases. V was shortened by 5 bases and J by 1 base, with 22 bases between the two germline ends. CDR1 is LNHDA and CDR2 is SQIVND in the germline V gene (reference sequence). The CDR3 totals 18 residues. CDR3 sequence: CASSQDGGGQWGTDTQYF. CDR3 DNA: TGTGCCAGTAGTCAGGACGGAGGTGGACAGTGGGGCACAGATACGCAGTATTTT.

This clonotype was observed at least ten times. The gene calls are TRBV13 and TRBJ2-3, with 9 bases fitting TRBD1. Germline trimming cut 5 bases from V and 6 bases from J; bases unmatched to any gene: 12. CDR1 is PRHDT and CDR2 is FYEKMQ in the germline V gene (reference sequence). This CDR3 is built from 16 residues. CDR3 region: CASSPGTGKATDTQYF. CDR3 nucleotides: TGTGCCAGCAGCCCTGGGACAGGGAAGGCAACGGATACGCAGTATTTT. Variable domain in full (rest from reference TRBV13 and TRBJ2-3): AAGVIQSPRHLIKEKRETATLKCYPIPRHDTVYWYQQGPGQDPQFLISFYEKMQSDKGSIPDRFSAQQFSDYHSELNMSSLELGDSALYFCASSPGTGKATDTQYFGPGTRLTVL.

In DNA form, the CDR3 reads TGTGCCAGCGGTGGAGAGGACAATGAGCAGTTCTTC. Translation gives CASGGEDNEQFF. The rearrangement uses TRBV7-9 and TRBJ2-1, with no clear D. CDR1 and CDR2 from the germline V gene are SEHNR and FQNEAQ (reference sequence). V gave up 8 bases and J gave up 5 bases, with 10 bases separating them. The CDR3 consists of 12 residues. The whole variable domain, remainder taken from reference TRBV7-9 and TRBJ2-1, is DTGVSQNPRHKITKRGQNVTFRCDPISEHNRLYWYRQTLGQGPEFLTYFQNEAQLEKSRLLSDRFSAERPKGSFSTLEIQRTEQGDSAMYLCASGGEDNEQFFGPGTRLTVL.

This chain uses TRBV15 with TRBJ2-7; 8 bases match TRBD1. From germline, CDR1 is LNHNV and CDR2 YYDKDF (reference sequence). The CDR3 extends over 14 amino acids. Trimming removed 6 bases from V and 0 bases from J; junction bases left unmatched: 4. DNA for the CDR3: TGTGCCACCAGTATAGGGACAGGCTCCTACGAGCAGTACTTC. Its translation is CATSIGTGSYEQYF. The entire variable domain, with the rest obtained from reference TRBV15 and TRBJ2-7, is as follows: DAMVIQNPRYQVTQFGKPVTLSCSQTLNHNVMYWYQQKSSQAPKLLFHYYDKDFNNEADTPDNFQSRRPNTSFCFLDIRSPGLGDTAMYLCATSIGTGSYEQYFGPGTRLTVT.

For this clonotype: This may come from a read error, since a much larger clone is one base off. No conserved phenylalanine or tryptophan is present at the end of the CDR3, so a read error is the likely explanation. The chain's CDR3 is CASSAGTSSTDTQYL. Here the CDR3 DNA reads TGTGCCAGCAGCGCCGGGACTAGTAGCACAGATACGCAGTATCTT. The chain couples TRBV5-3 to TRBJ2-3; TRBD2 aligns across 8 bases. TRBV5-3 is given ORF status, its function remaining uncertain. This CDR3 comprises 15 residues. Trimming at V came to 8 bases and at J to 0 bases, leaving 8 bases not matched to a gene.

The chain combines TRBV20-1 with TRBJ2-3; D may be TRBD1 or TRBD2 (5 bases each). V was cut by 0 bases and J by 1 base, with 14 bases left in between. In germline, CDR1 is DFQATT, CDR2 SNEGSKA (reference sequence). CDR3 length: 16 residues. The CDR3 here is CSAREAGAPGTDTQYF. The CDR3 DNA reads TGCAGTGCTAGAGAGGCCGGGGCGCCTGGCACAGATACGCAGTATTTT.

As to this clonotype: This may arise from a read error, as a much more abundant clone is one base away. The chain uses TRBV5-4 and TRBJ2-7, with D hard to call. CDR1 and CDR2 (germline): SGHNT, YYREEE (reference sequence). The CDR3 runs 14 residues. The CDR3 DNA reads TGTGCCAGCAGCTTGTTTGTTGAGACCTACAAGCAGTACTTC. Its protein product is CASSLFVETYKQYF.

The chain joins TRBV12-3 or TRBV12-4 to TRBJ2-1, with D hard to call. The germline V and J ends were trimmed by 4 bases and 0 bases, with 10 bases remaining between them. There are 15 residues in the CDR3. The chain's CDR3 is CASSSPASSYNEQFF. CDR3 in DNA: TGTGCCAGCAGTTCCCCGGCGAGCTCCTACAATGAGCAGTTCTTC.

This clonotype showed up just a few times. The V call is TRBV27, the J call TRBJ2-2; 10 bases agree with TRBD1. V shed 5 bases, J shed 3 bases, and the junction held 12 bases outside the gene matches. This CDR3 has 18 residues. Per germline, CDR1 MNHEY and CDR2 SMNVEV (reference sequence). Here the CDR3 reads CASSTRDRGRGYTGELFF. In DNA form, the CDR3 reads TGTGCCAGCAGTACTCGGGACAGGGGAAGGGGGTACACCGGGGAGCTGTTTTTT.

V and J are TRBV27 and TRBJ1-4; 7 bases are a match to TRBD1. This CDR3 is 14 amino acids long. V lost 6 bases and J lost 6; bases outside the gene matches: 7. CDR1 and CDR2 (germline): MNHEY, SMNVEV (reference sequence). For the CDR3, the DNA is TGTGCCAGCAGAAGCCGGACAGGTTATGAAAAACTGTTTTTT. It codes for CASRSRTGYEKLFF.

The CDR3 is CASRIGQGAWPQYF. The CDR3 nucleotides are TGTGCCAGCAGGATTGGACAGGGGGCCTGGCCGCAGTATTTT. The rearrangement links TRBV27 to TRBJ2-3, with 11 bases lining up with TRBD1. CDR3 length: 14 residues. V lost 6 bases to trimming and J lost 10 bases; unmatched junction nucleotides: 9. Per the germline V gene, CDR1 is MNHEY and CDR2 is SMNVEV (reference sequence).

This chain joins TRBV4-1 and TRBJ1-5, with D tentatively TRBD1 (5 bases). The CDR3 covers 13 residues. Trimming stripped 1 base from V and 6 bases from J, with 7 bases between. The V gene's germline CDR1 is MGHRA and CDR2 YSYEKL. The chain's CDR3 is CASSQGQGQPQHF. The CDR3 DNA follows: TGCGCCAGCAGCCAAGGTCAGGGTCAGCCCCAGCATTTT.

This clonotype was recorded many times. CDR3: CATSRRETQYF. The DNA for the CDR3 is TGTGCCACTTCACGCAGGGAGACCCAGTACTTC. V usage is TRBV25-1 and J usage is TRBJ2-5, with unresolved D. This CDR3 region has 11 residues. V gave up 10 bases and J gave up 5 bases, with 11 bases separating them. Germline V gene data show CDR1 as MGHDK and CDR2 as SYGVNS.

This clonotype was seen repeatedly, ten times or more. The chain joins TRBV6-5 to TRBJ2-6; no firm D call. Trimming took off 0 bases at V and 0 bases at J, with 9 bases between the two ends. From germline, CDR1 is MNHEY and CDR2 SVGAGI. This CDR3 region has 17 residues. Here the CDR3 DNA reads TGTGCCAGCAGTTACTCAAAGGTGGGCTCTGGGGCCAACGTCCTGACTTTC. Translation: CASSYSKVGSGANVLTF.

This clonotype was counted ten times or more. The CDR3 coding sequence is TGTGCCAGCAGCTCGCTGGAAAACATTCAGTACTTC. This translates into CASSSLENIQYF. V usage is TRBV7-9 and J usage is TRBJ2-4; D ambiguous. This CDR3 contains 12 residues. Germline V gene sequence: CDR1 SEHNR, CDR2 FQNEAQ (reference sequence). Trimming took 4 bases from V and 5 from J, leaving 6 bases between them.

Worth noting for this clonotype: A read error may account for a junction end that differs from germline. The CDR3 DNA sequence: TGTGCCTGGAGCTATGGCGGATTAAACACCGTATATTTT. Translating it yields CAWSYGGLNTVYF. The chain uses TRBV30 and TRBJ1-3; D is ambiguous. CDR3 length equals 13 residues. CDR1 and CDR2 (germline): GTSNPN, SVGIG (reference sequence).

There are many counts of this clonotype. This rearrangement joins TRBV24-1 to TRBJ2-2; perhaps D is TRBD1 or TRBD2 (5 bases each). Per germline, CDR1 KGHDR and CDR2 SFDVKD. The CDR3 covers 16 residues. The germline V and J ends were trimmed by 3 bases and 5 bases, with 15 bases remaining between them. The DNA for the CDR3 is TGTGCCACCAGTGATACCGGGGCCACGAGAACCGGGGAGCTGTTTTTT. It translates to CATSDTGATRTGELFF.

This clonotype turned up a few times. The chain recombines TRBV6-2 or TRBV6-3 with TRBJ2-1; 14 bases map to TRBD2. The junction had 7 bases not matched to a gene; V was cut back by 3 bases and J by 9 bases. The CDR3 covers 16 residues. Germline V lookup: CDR1 MNHEY, CDR2 SVGEGT. The CDR3 nucleotides are TGTGCCAGCAGTTATTCCGGGACTAGCGGGGGTGGTGAGCAGTTCTTC. The encoded protein is CASSYSGTSGGGEQFF.

This clonotype was recorded at least ten times. The chain joins TRBV4-3 to TRBJ2-2; D is undetermined. Trimming took off 0 bases at V and 0 bases at J, with 11 bases between the two ends. This CDR3 has 17 residues. The germline gives CDR1 LGHNA, CDR2 YSLEER. Here the CDR3 DNA reads TGCGCCAGCAGCCAAGATGTAAGAGTAGCGAACACCGGGGAGCTGTTTTTT. It yields the protein CASSQDVRVANTGELFF.

This clonotype turned up a few times. The genes are TRBV12-3 or TRBV12-4 and TRBJ2-6; maybe TRBD1 (5 bases). This CDR3 contains 17 residues. Trimming removed 1 base from V and 0 bases from J, with 10 bases in between. The CDR3 DNA reads as TGTGCCAGCAGTTTAGAGGGGTTGGGCTCTGGGGCCAACGTCCTGACTTTC. Protein: CASSLEGLGSGANVLTF.

This clonotype was detected ten times or more. This chain joins TRBV30 and TRBJ2-7; 8 bases line up with TRBD1. The CDR3 has 12 residues. CDR1 is GTSNPN, CDR2 SVGIG, per germline (reference sequence). The ends lost 0 bases at V and 5 bases at J; junction bases unmatched: 0. CDR3 nucleotides: TGTGCCTGGAGTGTACAGGGGGACGAGCAGTACTTC. It translates to CAWSVQGDEQYF.

This clonotype was counted a few times. The V gene is TRBV6-2 or TRBV6-3, the J gene TRBJ2-1; TRBD2 matches 8 bases. J gave up 9 bases and V 2 bases, and 15 bases lay outside the gene matches. The CDR3 is made up of 17 amino acids. Germline lookup yields CDR1 MNHEY and CDR2 SVGEGT. The CDR3 nucleotides read TGTGCCAGCAGTTACGCCCCCCCGGAGACTAGCGAGTTTGAGCAGTTCTTC. Its translation: CASSYAPPETSEFEQFF.

On this clonotype itself: This clone may be a read error of a much larger clone one base away. The chain recombines TRBV12-3 or TRBV12-4 with TRBJ2-7, with D perhaps TRBD1 (5 bases). V dropped 5 bases and J dropped 5 bases, with 16 bases sitting between them. The CDR3 runs to 14 residues. The CDR3 DNA follows: TGTGCCAGCAGTGCCCCCTCAGGGTTGAACGAGCAGTACTTC. It is translated as CASSAPSGLNEQYF.

This clonotype appeared once. One end of the junction varies from germline; a read error may be responsible. The chain has TRBV19 and TRBJ2-5; TRBD2 matches 9 bases. Germline CDR1 is LNHDA and CDR2 is SQIVND (reference sequence). The CDR3 runs to 13 residues. CDR3 sequence: CATKREEQETQHF. The CDR3 bases are TGTGCCACGAAGCGGGAGGAACAAGAGACCCAGCACTTC.

This clonotype was seen at least ten times. This CDR3 is CASSFPDTEAFF. The CDR3 DNA reads as TGTGCCAGCAGTTTTCCTGACACTGAAGCTTTCTTT. J is TRBJ1-1 and V is TRBV28; the D is unclear. Germline-derived CDR1 and CDR2 are MDHEN and SYDVKM. The CDR3 extends over 12 amino acids. The V end was cut by 3 bases, the J end by 3 bases, with 5 bases between. Full variable domain (rest looked up from reference TRBV28 and TRBJ1-1): DVKVTQSSRYLVKRTGEKVFLECVQDMDHENMFWYRQDPGLGLRLIYFSYDVKMKEKGDIPEGYSVSREKKERFSLILESASTNQTSMYLCASSFPDTEAFFGQGTRLTVV.

The chain employs TRBV12-3 or TRBV12-4 and TRBJ2-6, with 13 bases aligning to TRBD2. V lost 6 bases, J lost 1 base, and 18 bases stayed unmatched. The CDR3 runs to 22 residues. CDR3 amino acids: CASSPKGVLAGGPQSGANVLTF. DNA of the CDR3: TGTGCCAGCAGCCCTAAGGGAGTACTAGCGGGAGGGCCTCAGTCTGGGGCCAACGTCCTGACTTTC.

The rearrangement joins TRBV18 to TRBJ1-1; D is unclear. Germline V lookup: CDR1 KGHSH, CDR2 LQKENI. V was trimmed by 1 base and J by 5 bases, leaving 8 bases between them. The CDR3 is 13 amino acids. CDR3 protein: CASSPRSRTEAFF. The CDR3 DNA follows: TGTGCCAGCTCACCACGCTCGAGGACTGAAGCTTTCTTT.